This T cell receptor (beta chain) was obtained from a study of control samples from healthy donors and cancer patients. This table comes from immunoSEQ multiplex PCR, and its TCRdb copy is limited to in-frame clones, with some not included. This table has 100,000 to 150,000 clones, about 88% appearing once. CDR3 length: 13 amino acids. Source material: blood. The TCR sequence derives from a man aged 45-60 years in good health. The J gene is TRBJ1-5, the V gene TRBV21-1. TRBV21-1 counts as a pseudogene. CDR3 residues: CASSPRVKRPQHF. The CDR3 DNA is TGTGCCAGCAGCCCTCGGGTCAAAAGGCCCCAGCATTTT.